The sequence of this TCR beta chain was determined in a study of blood T cell repertoires in COVID-19. Study-wide context: The United States, Italy and Spain provided the acute and convalescent COVID-19 samples. From T cells, B-cell-depleted T cells, or PBMCs came the material, which was cDNA or gDNA.

The sample holds a few counts of this clone. Between the trimmed V and J ends, which lost 7 bases and 0 bases, there was a span of 12 bases. Germline lookup yields CDR1 MNHEY and CDR2 SVGAGI. This CDR3 spans 15 amino acids. Some clones are missing from TCRdb's copy, which holds only in-frame ones; the method was immunoSEQ multiplex PCR. This table holds fewer than 500,000 clones, around 90% found once. Donors were grouped by their self-reported clinical history. This chain connects TRBV6-5 to TRBJ2-2, with a tentative D call TRBD2 (6 bases). The sample was PBMCs or T cells enriched from blood (not recorded which). The clonotype originates from a woman younger than 35 with acute COVID-19. The DNA for the CDR3 is TGTGCCAGCACAACTAGCCTTACGAACACCGGGGAGCTGTTTTTT. Its translation: CASTTSLTNTGELFF.